Here is one T cell receptor beta chain with its context. Trimming pared 4 bases from V and 0 bases from J, leaving 9 bases between. The CDR3 length is 14 residues. Germline V lookup: CDR1 MDHEN, CDR2 SYDVKM. Patients all relapsed after autologous stem cell transplantation, and there was variation in brentuximab vedotin exposure. This record belongs to a study of PD-1 blockade in classical Hodgkin lymphoma. This table comes from immunoSEQ multiplex PCR, and its TCRdb copy is limited to in-frame clones, with some not included. This table has roughly 47,000 clones, about three quarters appearing once. The clonotype was recovered from a human donor with classical Hodgkin lymphoma. The specimen comprised peripheral blood mononuclear cells (PBMCs), sampled before the second cycle of nivolumab. The V gene is TRBV28, the J gene TRBJ1-2; D is ambiguous. The CDR3 loop reads CASSSYGANYGYTF. The CDR3 coding sequence is TGTGCCAGCAGTTCCTACGGGGCTAACTATGGCTACACCTTC.